Below, 8 T cell receptor beta chains from the same sample are listed, as sequenced in a study of cytomegalovirus exposure and HLA in healthy donors. PCR employed 60 Vbeta and 13 Jbeta primers. Clones were sequenced by immunoSEQ multiplex PCR, and TCRdb holds only the in-frame ones, with some missing. The data hold some 200,000 clones, with roughly 80% observed a single time. Source material: PBMCs. These receptors all come from a man aged 45 to 65 in good health and CMV-seronegative.

The chain is built from TRBV7-9 and TRBJ2-7; D is uncertain. The CDR3 consists of 12 residues. With 2 bases removed from V and 4 bases from J, the gap between germline ends came to 6 bases. Germline CDR1 is SEHNR and CDR2 is FQNEAQ (reference sequence). As DNA, the CDR3 is TGTGCCAGCAGCTTACTAGGTTACGAGCAGTACTTC. Translated, it gives CASSLLGYEQYF.

The chain recombines TRBV23-1 with TRBJ1-1, with D possibly matching TRBD1 (5 bases). TRBV23-1 is an ORF; its function is uncertain. The CDR3 extends over 16 amino acids. V was pared by 2 bases and J by 1 base, with 14 bases between. This CDR3 reads CASSQGQEGKNTEAFF. Here the CDR3 DNA reads TGCGCCAGCAGTCAAGGCCAGGAGGGGAAGAACACTGAAGCTTTCTTT.

The chain combines TRBV4-2 with TRBJ2-7, with a weak D call TRBD1 (7 bases). Germline V CDR1 and CDR2: LGHNA, YNFKEQ. The CDR3 is 16 residues long. Trimming removed 4 bases from V and 2 bases from J, with 18 bases in between. The CDR3 sequence: CASSRGVGTEPYEQYF. Here the CDR3 DNA reads TGTGCCAGCAGCCGGGGGGTAGGGACAGAACCCTACGAGCAGTACTTC.

The rearrangement links TRBV4-1 to TRBJ2-2; D is ambiguous. CDR1 MGHRA and CDR2 YSYEKL come from the germline V gene. V lost 1 base and J lost 5, with 5 bases in between. The CDR3 is made up of 13 amino acids. In DNA form, the CDR3 reads TGCGCCAGCAGCCAAGTGAGGACCGGGGAGCTGTTTTTT. It codes for CASSQVRTGELFF.

The chain has TRBV28 and TRBJ1-2; the match to TRBD1 covers 11 bases. The CDR3 has 16 amino acids. V shed 4 bases and J 4 bases; nucleotides not matched to a gene: 8. Germline CDR1 reads MDHEN; CDR2 reads SYDVKM. The CDR3 DNA is TGTGCCAGCAGTTCATATCGGACAGGGGGCACCTATGGCTACACCTTC. Protein: CASSSYRTGGTYGYTF.

The rearrangement links TRBV5-4 to TRBJ2-3; TRBD2 matches 11 bases. Germline CDR1 and CDR2: SGHNT and YYREEE (reference sequence). CDR3 length equals 16 residues. V was pared by 3 bases and J by 4 bases, with 7 bases of the junction left unmatched. CDR3 in amino acids: CASSSTSGSFSDTQYF. CDR3 in DNA: TGTGCCAGCAGCTCCACTAGCGGGAGCTTTTCAGATACGCAGTATTTT. Full variable domain (rest looked up from reference TRBV5-4 and TRBJ2-3): ETGVTQSPTHLIKTRGQQVTLRCSSQSGHNTVSWYQQALGQGPQFIFQYYREEENGRGNFPPRFSGLQFPNYSSELNVNALELDDSALYLCASSSTSGSFSDTQYFGPGTRLTVL.

Only one count was recorded for this clone. The chain recombines TRBV9 with TRBJ2-3; TRBD2 aligns across 13 bases. Losses at the gene ends were 0 bases for V and 8 bases for J; bases not matched to a gene: 9. The CDR3 loop spans 17 amino acids. Germline V lookup: CDR1 SGDLS, CDR2 YYNGEE. CDR3 amino acids: CASSVDTTSGGTGTQYF. The CDR3 nucleotides are TGTGCCAGCAGCGTAGATACGACTAGCGGGGGGACGGGTACGCAGTATTTT.

The count of this clone is one. The chain couples TRBV5-4 to TRBJ1-2; D is uncertain. V was trimmed by 4 bases and J by 4 bases, leaving 17 bases between them. Looked up from germline, CDR1 is SGHNT and CDR2 is YYREEE (reference sequence). The CDR3 length is 15 residues. The CDR3 DNA is TGTGCCAGCAGCGAGCAGCGGGGTGGGAGCTATGGCTACACCTTC. Translating gives CASSEQRGGSYGYTF.